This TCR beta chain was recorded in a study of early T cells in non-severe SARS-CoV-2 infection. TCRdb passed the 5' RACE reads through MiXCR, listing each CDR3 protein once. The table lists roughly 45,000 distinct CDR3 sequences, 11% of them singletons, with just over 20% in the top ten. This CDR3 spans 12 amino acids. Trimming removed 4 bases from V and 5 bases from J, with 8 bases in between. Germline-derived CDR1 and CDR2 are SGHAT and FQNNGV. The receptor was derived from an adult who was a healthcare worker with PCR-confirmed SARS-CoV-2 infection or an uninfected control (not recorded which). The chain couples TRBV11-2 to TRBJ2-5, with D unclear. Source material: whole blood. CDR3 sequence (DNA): TGTGCCAGCAGCTCAACCCTCGAGACCCAGTACTTC. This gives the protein CASSSTLETQYF.